This note documents a single T cell receptor beta chain sequence. Its antigen is not yet known. Base qualities are not recorded, but no much larger clone differs from it by a single base. Clipping removes 6 bases from V and 7 bases from J, with 3 as the unmatched junction base count. The germline V gene encodes CDR1 MNHEY and CDR2 SMNVEV (reference sequence). The CDR3 goes from the cysteine to the phenylalanine over 13 residues. Only the CDR3 region is kept as DNA, spanning 39 bases read in frame from base 1. Receptors were amplified or captured by RT-PCR. Reads for this sample came from an Illumina HiSeq 2500. TCRdb reworked the public reads: Q25 trimming with fastp, MiXCR clone assembly, productive beta chains retained. Rows are unified per CDR3 protein, each entry keeping the most common DNA and genes. This sample has 150,000 to 200,000 distinct CDR3 sequences in its table, and approximately 12% of those were observed once. In total, the top ten clones hold approximately 30% of the sample.

The sample comes from a study of response to subunit inactivated influenza vaccine (dated by TCRdb to 2016 to 2019). In the study overall: The study used deep quantitative T cell receptor repertoire profiling to track responses to a trivalent subunit inactivated influenza vaccine.

Points the paper makes about the study in general: It was suggested by the authors that each seasonal influenza vaccination may recruit only a limited number of new T cells.

Another study also made use of these data, one on T cells expressing NK-cell markers. The second paper further reports: TCR beta cDNA libraries were prepared using 5'RACE template switching, which introduced a universal primer site and unique molecular identifiers. In sorted CD3+CD56+NKG2C+, CD3+CD56+NKG2C- and CD3+CD56-NKG2C+ T-cell subsets from about 8 donors, TCR beta-chain repertoires were profiled. Of the eight sequenced donors, seven were found to be HCMV-seropositive and one was found to be HCMV-seronegative. In several experiments an anti-gammadeltaTCR antibody was added to restrict sorting to alphabetaTCR-expressing T cells. In a handful of donors, the dominant CD3+CD56+NKG2C+ clonotypes were found to rank among the top 10 CD8+ clonotypes and to make up roughly 1.0-8% of CD8+ T cells. Those dominant clonotypes were again the most abundant among CD3+CD56-NKG2C+ cells in a handful of donors, at 28.3-60.1%. Whether the expanded NKG2C-expressing T cell clones were specific for HCMV antigens remained unclear. All eight donors whose samples were sequenced were randomly selected healthy volunteers, three of them men and five women. A commercial ELISA kit detecting HCMV-specific IgG in serum was used to determine HCMV serostatus. Ficoll density gradient centrifugation was used to isolate peripheral blood mononuclear cells from blood. Magnetic immunoseparation with Miltenyi isolation kits was used to isolate CD4+ and CD8+ T cells from PBMC. cDNA synthesis was primed from the TCR beta constant segment and was followed by two successive PCR amplification steps. Illumina HiSeq 2000/2500, MiSeq or NextSeq was used to sequence libraries as 2 x 150 bp reads. MIGEC was used to demultiplex reads and group the reads by UMI, and MiTCR was used to assemble and quantify clonotypes. To exclude erroneous sequences, only TCR cDNA sequences supported by at least two reads were retained. The tcR package was used for downstream repertoire analysis, with clonotypes matched between fractions based on CDR3 nucleotide sequence plus V segment. VDJmatch was used to annotate antigen specificity against VDJdb, with one amino acid substitution in CDR3 permitted.

The sample consisted of CD8+ T cells sorted from PBMCs, taken roughly 12 days after vaccination. This TCR came from a middle-aged man who received an inactivated influenza vaccine. Donor details come from another sample of the same person, matched by shared clones. This chain is built from TRBV27 and TRBJ1-6, and 7 junctional nucleotides match TRBD1. The DNA sequence reads TGTGCCAGCAGGGAGACAGGGAATTCACCCCTCCACTTT. This translates into CASRETGNSPLHF.